This TCR beta chain was documented in a study of T cells in pancreatic ductal adenocarcinoma. The study's findings and limits: Enrichment of CD45RO+ effector over naive T cells in tumors may bias clonality. Tumor and blood clonality did not differ significantly, about 0.11 versus 0.066. Tumor samples had fewer productive templates and approximately 8-fold fewer unique clonotypes than blood.

Trimming left V 2 bases short and J 3 bases short, with 11 bases between. The length of the CDR3 is 15 residues. Germline CDR1 reads MNHEY; CDR2 reads SVGAGI. The selected patients with pancreatic ductal adenocarcinoma had surgery but no neoadjuvant therapy. Measured with immunoSEQ multiplex PCR; TCRdb has only the in-frame clones, and not every one. The table has 31,000 or so clones, around 94% seen once. In the case of this clone: The antigen remains unidentified.

The clonotype comes from a human donor with pancreatic ductal adenocarcinoma. Sequenced: PBMCs. This chain links TRBV6-5 with TRBJ2-1; D is uncertain. In DNA, the CDR3 is TGTGCCAGCAGTTACAGCCCTTCCATCTACAATGAGCAGTTCTTC. It translates to CASSYSPSIYNEQFF.